This T cell receptor beta chain appears in the sequencing data of a study of blood T cell repertoires in COVID-19. Study at large: Whether acute or convalescent, the COVID-19 samples came from the United States, Italy and Spain. PBMCs, B-cell-depleted T cells, or T cells were the source of the cDNA or gDNA that made up the material.

Original processing notes: Reference gene primer amplification gave estimated nucleated cell counts. Clones were read by immunoSEQ multiplex PCR, and TCRdb kept only the in-frame ones, dropping some. The V and J calls and clone size were taken over from that table, and D and trimming were inferred from the DNA. Among more than 150,000 clones listed, approximately 80% were seen once. Unmatched junction bases numbered 18, after V lost 5 bases and J lost 8 bases. The germline V gene has CDR1 MNHNY and CDR2 SVGAGI (reference sequence). There are 17 residues in the CDR3. The source of this sequence is a human donor in a cohort sampled during active COVID-19. Sequencing was performed on peripheral blood. The genes are TRBV6-6 and TRBJ2-1, with 7 bases lining up with TRBD1. CDR3 loop: CASSRTPTGRVGYEQFF. Written as DNA, the CDR3 is TGTGCCAGCAGTCGAACACCGACAGGGCGGGTTGGCTATGAGCAGTTCTTC.